This T cell receptor beta chain was observed in a study of graft-versus-host responses after intestinal transplantation. As for the study in general: Each transplant was multivisceral, liver-intestinal, or isolated intestinal. Among the recipients, all got anti-thymocyte globulin induction and then tacrolimus and steroids for two to four years.

The CDR3 consists of 13 residues. The V gene lost 1 base and the J gene lost 3 bases, with 10 bases spanning the gap. Germline CDR1 is GTSNPN and CDR2 is SVGIG (reference sequence). Notes on this clone: Its specificity is unknown.

Profiled with immunoSEQ multiplex PCR; TCRdb holds only in-frame clones, not every one. The sample records about 45,000 clones, more than 85% being singletons. The study's findings and limits: Graft-donor T cell macrochimerism in patients accompanied high graft-versus-host to host-versus-graft clonal ratios in allografts.

The chain couples TRBV30 to TRBJ2-7, with D perhaps TRBD1 or TRBD2 (5 bases each). Sequencing used PBMCs, obtained 524 days after transplant. This sequence originates from a human patient who received an intestinal transplant, so some T cells may come from the graft donor. The CDR3 DNA is TGTGCCTGGAGTGACACGAGGGGCTACGAGCAGTACTTC. It is translated as CAWSDTRGYEQYF.